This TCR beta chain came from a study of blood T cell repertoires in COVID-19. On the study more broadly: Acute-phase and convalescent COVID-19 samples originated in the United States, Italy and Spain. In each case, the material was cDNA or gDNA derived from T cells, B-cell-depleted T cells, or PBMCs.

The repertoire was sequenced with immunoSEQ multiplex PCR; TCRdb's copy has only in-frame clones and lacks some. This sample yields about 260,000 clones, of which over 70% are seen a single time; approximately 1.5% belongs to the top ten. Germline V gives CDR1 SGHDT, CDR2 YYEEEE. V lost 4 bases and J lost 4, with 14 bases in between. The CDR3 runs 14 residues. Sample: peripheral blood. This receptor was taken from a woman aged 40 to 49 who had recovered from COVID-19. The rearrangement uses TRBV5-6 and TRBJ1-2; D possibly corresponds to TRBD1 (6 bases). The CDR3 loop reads CASSGDRSPYGYTF. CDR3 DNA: TGTGCCAGCAGCGGAGACAGGTCCCCCTATGGCTACACCTTC.